The next 30 T cell receptor beta chains were all read from a single sample in a study of cytomegalovirus exposure and HLA in healthy donors. With 60 Vbeta and 13 Jbeta primers, the PCR was carried out. Clones were read by immunoSEQ multiplex PCR, and TCRdb kept only the in-frame ones, dropping some. The profile shows 100,000 or so clones, around four fifths of them singletons. Input material: PBMCs. Receptor source: a middle-aged woman in good health and CMV-seropositive.

This clone was seen a single time. CDR3 residues: CASSIQILSYEQYF. The DNA for the CDR3 is TGTGCCAGTAGTATACAGATCCTCTCCTACGAGCAGTACTTC. The V gene is TRBV19, the J gene TRBJ2-7; D is unresolved. CDR1 LNHDA and CDR2 SQIVND come from the germline V gene (reference sequence). V shed 2 bases and J shed 0 bases, with 8 bases lying between them. The CDR3 spans 14 residues.

The chain carries TRBV27 and TRBJ1-6; 9 bases map to TRBD1. CDR1 is MNHEY and CDR2 is SMNVEV in the germline V gene (reference sequence). This CDR3 spans 15 amino acids. The ends lost 3 bases at V and 7 bases at J; junction bases unmatched: 4. The DNA for the CDR3 is TGTGCCAGCAGTTTGTCCGGGACAGGGAATTCACCCCTCCACTTT. Protein: CASSLSGTGNSPLHF.

The V call is TRBV19, the J call TRBJ1-4; D is undetermined. The V gene's germline CDR1 is LNHDA and CDR2 SQIVND (reference sequence). The CDR3 totals 15 residues. V was clipped by 3 bases and J by 1 base, with 9 bases between them. This CDR3 reads CASSMRARTNEKLFF. CDR3 sequence (DNA): TGTGCCAGTAGTATGAGGGCGCGAACTAATGAAAAACTGTTTTTT.

The V call is TRBV4-2, the J call TRBJ1-5, with no clear D. Germline CDR1 and CDR2: LGHNA and YNFKEQ. V was pared by 1 base and J by 7 bases, with 11 bases between. There are 14 residues in the CDR3. In nucleotides, the CDR3 is TGTGCCAGCAGCCAAGGCGGGGTAAGCCAGCCCCAGCATTTT. This gives the protein CASSQGGVSQPQHF.

V usage is TRBV5-5 and J usage is TRBJ1-2; D gene uncertain. With 2 bases removed from V and 2 bases from J, the gap between germline ends came to 10 bases. The CDR3 runs to 14 residues. The germline gives CDR1 SGHKS, CDR2 YYEKEE (reference sequence). The CDR3 region is CASSLLWRNYGYTF. The CDR3 DNA sequence: TGTGCCAGCAGCTTACTTTGGCGGAACTATGGCTACACCTTC.

The V call is TRBV9, the J call TRBJ2-5, with 9 bases lining up with TRBD1. CDR1 SGDLS and CDR2 YYNGEE come from the germline V gene. The CDR3 length is 17 residues. Trimming cost V 4 bases and J 2 bases; bases outside gene matches: 12. This CDR3 is CASSHSPDRGLQETQYF. CDR3 DNA sequence: TGTGCCAGCAGCCACTCGCCGGACAGGGGATTACAAGAGACCCAGTACTTC.

By share, this clone ranks as hyperexpanded (1% or more). The chain is built from TRBV4-3 and TRBJ2-2; TRBD2 aligns across 8 bases. The V and J ends lost 4 bases and 0 bases, in that order; junction bases with no gene match: 4. CDR3 length equals 16 residues. Per the germline V gene, CDR1 is LGHNA and CDR2 is YSLEER. The CDR3, as DNA: TGCGCCAGCAGCCCGGGACTAGGAGCGAACACCGGGGAGCTGTTTTTT. Protein: CASSPGLGANTGELFF.

This chain links TRBV4-2 with TRBJ2-5; D is perhaps TRBD1 (5 bases). In germline, CDR1 is LGHNA, CDR2 YNFKEQ. V lost 1 base and J 13 bases, leaving 16 bases between the germline ends. The CDR3 spans 13 residues. For the CDR3, the DNA is TGTGCCAGCAGCCAAGTATTGCGACAGTCCCCGTACTTC. Protein product: CASSQVLRQSPYF.

J is TRBJ2-2 and V is TRBV5-1; D might be TRBD2 (6 bases). The CDR3 length is 15 residues. Germline CDR1 is SGHRS and CDR2 is YFSETQ. The V end was cut by 4 bases, the J end by 3 bases, with 13 bases between. The CDR3 coding sequence is TGCGCCAGCAGCGAATCTAGCGTGGACACCGGGGAGCTGTTTTTT. Translation gives CASSESSVDTGELFF.

This clone was observed a handful of times. This chain joins TRBV5-1 and TRBJ1-4, with 8 bases matching TRBD1. V lost 4 bases, J lost 4 bases, and 6 bases stayed unmatched. The CDR3 has 15 residues. The germline CDR1 and CDR2 sequences are SGHRS and YFSETQ. The CDR3 sequence is CASSNQGADNEKLFF. DNA for the CDR3: TGCGCCAGCAGCAATCAGGGGGCTGATAATGAAAAACTGTTTTTT.

The rearrangement joins TRBV29-1 to TRBJ2-7, with a weak D call TRBD1 (5 bases). Germline assignment: CDR1 SQVTM and CDR2 ANQGSEA. V gave up 6 bases and J gave up 9 bases, with 9 bases separating them. The CDR3 has 9 residues. CDR3 DNA: TGCAGCGTGGGGCAGGCGCAGTACTTC. It encodes CSVGQAQYF.

The rearrangement links TRBV2 to TRBJ2-4; D unresolved. Between the trimmed V and J ends, which lost 2 bases and 0 bases, there was a span of 8 bases. Looked up from germline, CDR1 is SNHLY and CDR2 is FYNNEI. The CDR3 runs to 15 residues. CDR3 protein: CASSERRLAKNIQYF. The CDR3 bases are TGTGCCAGCAGTGAAAGGAGACTAGCCAAAAACATTCAGTACTTC. The variable domain in full, completed from reference TRBV2 and TRBJ2-4, reads EPEVTQTPSHQVTQMGQEVILRCVPISNHLYFYWYRQILGQKVEFLVSFYNNEISEKSEIFDDQFSVERPDGSNFTLKIRSTKLEDSAMYFCASSERRLAKNIQYFGAGTRLSVL.

CDR3 sequence: CASSPQTGNYGYTF. CDR3 nucleotides: TGTGCCAGCAGCCCTCAGACAGGGAACTATGGCTACACCTTC. The rearrangement joins TRBV9 to TRBJ1-2; 7 bases match TRBD1. CDR1 SGDLS and CDR2 YYNGEE come from the germline V gene. The CDR3 has 14 amino acids. V trimming: 4 bases; J trimming: 2 bases; junction bases outside the gene matches: 5.

The V and J genes are TRBV25-1 and TRBJ2-3, with 12 bases fitting TRBD1. Germline CDR1 reads MGHDK; CDR2 reads SYGVNS. The CDR3 contains 14 residues. J gave up 11 bases and V 6 bases, and 9 bases lay outside the gene matches. The CDR3 DNA follows: TGTGCCAGCAGCGCCGGGACAGGGGGCCTTCGGCAGTATTTT. It codes for CASSAGTGGLRQYF.

The chain is built from TRBV7-9 and TRBJ2-1; 10 nucleotides match TRBD1. Germline CDR1 reads SEHNR; CDR2 reads FQNEAQ (reference sequence). This CDR3 has 16 amino acids. V dropped 5 bases and J dropped 5; count of bases not matched to a gene: 9. CDR3 sequence reads: CASSRPPGQGHNEQFF. The CDR3 DNA is TGTGCCAGCAGCCGCCCCCCGGGACAGGGGCACAATGAGCAGTTCTTC.

The rearrangement joins TRBV29-1 to TRBJ1-1, with TRBD1 identical over 9 bases. V trimming: 4 bases; J trimming: 6 bases; junction bases outside the gene matches: 6. This CDR3 contains 13 residues. In germline, CDR1 is SQVTM, CDR2 ANQGSEA. DNA for the CDR3: TGCAGCGTTGCCTCACAGGGGGCCTCTGAAGCTTTCTTT. Amino acid sequence: CSVASQGASEAFF.

This chain joins TRBV28 and TRBJ2-5; 9 bases are a match to TRBD1. With V trimmed by 8 bases and J by 4 bases, 11 bases remained unmatched. The CDR3 covers 15 residues. CDR1 is MDHEN, CDR2 SYDVKM, per germline. CDR3 residues: CASVDRGGIRETQYF. For the CDR3, the DNA is TGTGCCAGCGTGGACAGGGGAGGTATTCGAGAGACCCAGTACTTC.

The gene calls are TRBV7-9 and TRBJ1-4; no firm D call. V shed 4 bases and J shed 8 bases, with 14 bases lying between them. The CDR3 runs 14 residues. Germline CDR1 is SEHNR and CDR2 is FQNEAQ (reference sequence). CDR3 in amino acids: CASSWVGREEKLFF. The CDR3 bases are TGTGCCAGCAGCTGGGTCGGGAGAGAGGAAAAACTGTTTTTT.

The CDR3 DNA sequence: TGTGCCAGCAAGACACAGGAGAACTATGGCTACACCTTC. Translating gives CASKTQENYGYTF. This chain uses TRBV6-1 with TRBJ1-2, with a weak D call TRBD1 (5 bases). The length of the CDR3 is 13 residues. Germline V gene data show CDR1 as MNHNS and CDR2 as SASEGT. Between the trimmed V and J ends, which lost 7 bases and 2 bases, there was a span of 11 bases.

The chain links TRBV18 to TRBJ2-7; perhaps TRBD2 as D (6 bases). This CDR3 is 14 amino acids long. The V gene's germline CDR1 is KGHSH and CDR2 LQKENI. V dropped 4 bases and J dropped 2 bases, with 12 bases sitting between them. The CDR3 spells CASSRGAVTYEQYF. CDR3 coding DNA: TGTGCCAGCTCACGCGGGGCGGTTACCTACGAGCAGTACTTC.

V is TRBV4-3 and J is TRBJ2-6, with D possibly being TRBD1 (5 bases). Trimming took off 0 bases at V and 4 bases at J, with 10 bases between the two ends. Germline CDR1 reads LGHNA; CDR2 reads YSLEER. The CDR3 runs 16 residues. The CDR3 is CASSQDRGLGANVLTF. For the CDR3, the DNA is TGCGCCAGCAGCCAAGATAGGGGCTTGGGGGCCAACGTCCTGACTTTC.

This clone was seen only once. The CDR3 DNA is TGTGCCAGCAGCCATAGGAGGACAGGGGGAACAGATACGCAGTATTTT. This translates into CASSHRRTGGTDTQYF. This chain links TRBV5-6 with TRBJ2-3, with 10 bases that match TRBD1. V shed 4 bases and J 3 bases; nucleotides not matched to a gene: 8. Germline V lookup: CDR1 SGHDT, CDR2 YYEEEE. This CDR3 contains 16 residues.

The J gene is TRBJ2-7, the V gene TRBV23-1; 7 bases are a match to TRBD1. TRBV23-1 is flagged as an ORF with uncertain function. J lost 2 bases, V lost 4 bases, and 11 bases had no gene match. The CDR3 sequence is 16 residues long. The CDR3 DNA reads TGCGCCAGCAGTCTACCCTGGGCGAGGGGGCCCTACGAGCAGTACTTC. Protein: CASSLPWARGPYEQYF.

J is TRBJ2-1 and V is TRBV25-1; 7 positions match TRBD1. This CDR3 comprises 14 residues. Trimming at V came to 4 bases and at J to 7 bases, leaving 7 bases not matched to a gene. Germline values: CDR1 MGHDK, CDR2 SYGVNS. The CDR3 reads CASSGGQARNEQFF. In nucleotides, the CDR3 is TGTGCCAGCAGTGGAGGACAGGCAAGGAATGAGCAGTTCTTC.

The chain has TRBV27 and TRBJ1-5; D perhaps matches TRBD1 (5 bases). Per germline, CDR1 MNHEY and CDR2 SMNVEV (reference sequence). There are 15 residues in the CDR3. Trimming removed 6 bases from V and 0 bases from J, with 12 bases in between. The CDR3 loop is CASRLRGISNQPQHF. The CDR3 DNA follows: TGTGCCAGCAGGTTAAGGGGAATTAGCAATCAGCCCCAGCATTTT.

V is TRBV7-2 and J is TRBJ2-7; 10 bases are a match to TRBD2. Germline CDR1 SGHTA, CDR2 FQGNSA. J gave up 4 bases and V 7 bases, and 10 bases lay outside the gene matches. The CDR3 consists of 15 residues. The CDR3, as DNA: TGTGCCAGCACCTTTAGAGCGGGGGGGATGTACGAGCAGTACTTC. This translates into CASTFRAGGMYEQYF.

The CDR3 bases are TGTGCCAGCTCGGGGCAGGGCTATGGCTACACCTTC. Protein product: CASSGQGYGYTF. The rearrangement joins TRBV18 to TRBJ1-2; D might be TRBD1 (5 bases). The CDR3 has 12 amino acids. The V gene's germline CDR1 is KGHSH and CDR2 LQKENI. V was trimmed by 6 bases and J by 4 bases, leaving 9 bases between them.

CDR3 residues: CASSLDRGDTGELFF. The CDR3 DNA follows: TGCGCCAGCAGCTTAGACAGGGGGGATACCGGGGAGCTGTTTTTT. This chain links TRBV5-1 with TRBJ2-2; 9 bases align to TRBD1. J lost 5 bases, V lost 2 bases, and 4 bases had no gene match. CDR1 and CDR2 (germline): SGHRS, YFSETQ. CDR3 length: 15 amino acids.

The chain employs TRBV4-3 and TRBJ2-1, with 11 positions matching TRBD2. V gave up 3 bases and J gave up 3 bases; unmatched junction bases: 1. Germline CDR1 LGHNA, CDR2 YSLEER. The CDR3 contains 15 residues. In nucleotides, the CDR3 is TGCGCCAGCAGCCAGGGACTAGCGGACTACAATGAGCAGTTCTTC. This translates into CASSQGLADYNEQFF.

This clone was counted a few times. The V call is TRBV21-1, the J call TRBJ2-7; the DNA was not compared with TRBD1, the D call given in the table. TRBV21-1 is reported as a pseudogene. This CDR3 region has 16 residues. CDR3 sequence: CASDVVDRLGSYEQYF. The CDR3 DNA reads as TGTGCCAGCGACGTTGTGGACAGGCTCGGGTCCTACGAGCAGTACTTC.